This entry lists 15 T cell receptor beta chains sequenced from one sample in a study of beta chain features in type 1 diabetes. Expressed TCRB transcripts were sequenced because the entire RNA isolate underwent reverse transcription. Repertoires were generated with immunoSEQ multiplex PCR, while TCRdb's copy carries only in-frame clones and drops some. The table lists approximately 330,000 clones, 11% of them singletons, with about 0.014% in the top ten. The material sequenced was naive CD4+ T cells from blood. These receptors all come from a woman aged 30 to 39 in good health.

Only a few counts were recorded for this clone. V and J are TRBV7-9 and TRBJ1-4, with D maybe TRBD1 (5 bases). Germline lookup yields CDR1 SEHNR and CDR2 FQNEAQ (reference sequence). The CDR3 totals 14 residues. The V end was cut by 3 bases, the J end by 3 bases, with 8 bases between. The DNA of the CDR3 is TGTGCCAGCAGCTTGCGGGGGGCTAATGAAAAACTGTTTTTT. Translation: CASSLRGANEKLFF.

This clone was counted a few times. V and J are TRBV7-9 and TRBJ1-4; 9 bases line up with TRBD1. V shed 0 bases, J shed 0 bases, and the junction held 2 bases outside the gene matches. CDR3 length: 17 residues. Germline CDR1 SEHNR, CDR2 FQNEAQ (reference sequence). This chain's CDR3 is CASSLATGGATNEKLFF. CDR3 sequence (DNA): TGTGCCAGCAGCTTAGCCACAGGGGGCGCAACTAATGAAAAACTGTTTTTT. The variable domain in full, completed from reference TRBV7-9 and TRBJ1-4, reads DTGVSQNPRHKITKRGQNVTFRCDPISEHNRLYWYRQTLGQGPEFLTYFQNEAQLEKSRLLSDRFSAERPKGSFSTLEIQRTEQGDSAMYLCASSLATGGATNEKLFFGSGTQLSVL.

This chain links TRBV18 with TRBJ1-2; the D is unclear. Trimming pared 4 bases from V and 2 bases from J, leaving 5 bases between. The CDR3 runs 12 residues. The V gene's germline CDR1 is KGHSH and CDR2 LQKENI. The CDR3 here is CASSLSNYGYTF. Here the CDR3 DNA reads TGTGCCAGCTCACTCTCGAACTATGGCTACACCTTC.

This clone came up a few times. The V and J genes are TRBV9 and TRBJ1-3; TRBD1 is a possible D gene (6 bases). V lost 0 bases to trimming and J lost 0 bases, with 10 bases between them. This CDR3 contains 16 residues. CDR1 and CDR2 (germline): SGDLS, YYNGEE. The CDR3 here is CASSVDLGASGNTIYF. The CDR3 DNA is TGTGCCAGCAGCGTAGACTTGGGGGCCTCTGGAAACACCATATATTTT. Full variable domain (rest looked up from reference TRBV9 and TRBJ1-3): DSGVTQTPKHLITATGQRVTLRCSPRSGDLSVYWYQQSLDQGLQFLIQYYNGEERAKGNILERFSAQQFPDLHSELNLSSLELGDSALYFCASSVDLGASGNTIYFGEGSWLTVV.

The rearrangement uses TRBV29-1 and TRBJ2-1; D not certain. This CDR3 comprises 13 residues. V gave up 5 bases and J gave up 0 bases, with 8 bases separating them. Germline V gives CDR1 SQVTM, CDR2 ANQGSEA. The CDR3 sequence: CSVFFSSYNEQFF. The DNA of the CDR3 is TGCAGCGTTTTTTTTAGCTCCTACAATGAGCAGTTCTTC.

This chain joins TRBV7-6 and TRBJ2-1, with 8 bases fitting TRBD1. The CDR3 loop spans 12 amino acids. Unmatched junction bases numbered 7, after V lost 5 bases and J lost 13 bases. Looked up from germline, CDR1 is SGHVS and CDR2 is FNYEAQ. CDR3 protein: CASSKSGTGQFF. The CDR3 region has the DNA TGTGCCAGCAGCAAATCCGGGACAGGACAGTTCTTC.

This clone was counted between two and nine times. The J gene is TRBJ1-4, the V gene TRBV30, with TRBD1 matching over 7 bases. The CDR3 covers 14 residues. The junction had 6 bases not matched to a gene; V was cut back by 5 bases and J by 3 bases. Germline loops: CDR1 GTSNPN, CDR2 SVGIG (reference sequence). The CDR3 loop reads CAWGRGRSNEKLFF. DNA for the CDR3: TGTGCCTGGGGTAGGGGGCGGTCTAATGAAAAACTGTTTTTT. Using reference TRBV30 and TRBJ1-4 for the parts outside the CDR3, the full variable domain is SQTIHQWPATLVQPVGSPLSLECTVEGTSNPNLYWYRQAAGRGLQLLFYSVGIGQISSEVPQNLSASRPQDRQFILSSKKLLLSDSGFYLCAWGRGRSNEKLFFGSGTQLSVL.

The chain couples TRBV18 to TRBJ1-1; 11 bases map to TRBD1. The germline gives CDR1 KGHSH, CDR2 LQKENI. V lost 3 bases and J lost 4; bases outside the gene matches: 4. There are 15 residues in the CDR3. This CDR3 reads CASSPDRGLVTEAFF. DNA for the CDR3: TGTGCCAGCTCACCGGACAGGGGGCTAGTCACTGAAGCTTTCTTT.

In its sample, this clone was seen a few times. The genes are TRBV15 and TRBJ2-1; 13 nucleotides match TRBD2. Trimming took 2 bases from V and 6 from J; bases not matched to a gene: 7. Looked up from germline, CDR1 is LNHNV and CDR2 is YYDKDF (reference sequence). This CDR3 has 17 amino acids. The CDR3 sequence is CATSRRLAGGRANEQFF. CDR3 DNA sequence: TGTGCCACCAGCAGAAGACTAGCGGGAGGAAGGGCCAATGAGCAGTTCTTC.

V usage is TRBV19 and J usage is TRBJ2-1; 10 nucleotides match TRBD1. V lost 1 base, J lost 6 bases, and 3 bases stayed unmatched. CDR1 and CDR2 from the germline V gene are LNHDA and SQIVND (reference sequence). This CDR3 contains 15 residues. The CDR3 nucleotides are TGTGCCAGTAGTATAGGGACAGGGGGGGTCAATGAGCAGTTCTTC. This sequence encodes CASSIGTGGVNEQFF.

This clone was found a few times. The chain is built from TRBV10-3 and TRBJ2-7; no definite D call. The germline gives CDR1 ENHRY, CDR2 SYGVKD. The CDR3 length is 16 residues. Trimming took off 3 bases at V and 0 bases at J, with 15 bases between the two ends. The CDR3 DNA sequence: TGTGCCATCAGTGAATCTGGCAAGCGCGACTCCTACGAGCAGTACTTC. It codes for CAISESGKRDSYEQYF.

The rearrangement joins TRBV28 to TRBJ2-7; TRBD1 agrees at 9 bases. The germline gives CDR1 MDHEN, CDR2 SYDVKM. The J segment lost 6 bases and the V segment lost 5 bases, leaving 11 bases of the junction unmatched. The CDR3 spans 15 residues. Here the CDR3 reads CASSPRDRVTSEQYF. The CDR3 coding sequence is TGTGCCAGCAGTCCACGGGACAGGGTAACGAGCGAGCAGTACTTC.

J is TRBJ2-1 and V is TRBV9; tentatively, D is TRBD2 (5 bases). Germline V lookup: CDR1 SGDLS, CDR2 YYNGEE. Trimming removed 3 bases from V and 4 bases from J, with 8 bases in between. The CDR3 totals 13 residues. DNA for the CDR3: TGTGCCAGCAGCGAGACGGGGTACAATGAGCAGTTCTTC. Protein sequence: CASSETGYNEQFF.

The genes are TRBV7-9 and TRBJ2-7; TRBD1 agrees at 11 bases. The V and J ends lost 5 bases and 3 bases, in that order; junction bases with no gene match: 6. The CDR3 contains 15 residues. CDR1 SEHNR and CDR2 FQNEAQ come from the germline V gene (reference sequence). The CDR3 bases are TGTGCCAGCAGCGACCGGGACAGGGGGAACTACGAGCAGTACTTC. Translating gives CASSDRDRGNYEQYF. Full variable domain (missing parts from reference TRBV7-9 and TRBJ2-7): DTGVSQNPRHKITKRGQNVTFRCDPISEHNRLYWYRQTLGQGPEFLTYFQNEAQLEKSRLLSDRFSAERPKGSFSTLEIQRTEQGDSAMYLCASSDRDRGNYEQYFGPGTRLTVT.

This sequence joins TRBV25-1 and TRBJ2-7; maybe TRBD2 (6 bases). V was shortened by 4 bases and J by 9 bases, with 16 bases between the two germline ends. The CDR3 totals 13 residues. Per the germline V gene, CDR1 is MGHDK and CDR2 is SYGVNS. The chain's CDR3 is CASSVGLLGGQYF. The CDR3 nucleotides read TGTGCCAGCAGTGTGGGACTCCTGGGAGGGCAGTACTTC.